Shown below are 21 T cell receptor beta chains from a single sample sequenced in a study of blood T cell repertoires in COVID-19. The data were produced by immunoSEQ multiplex PCR, yet TCRdb's version contains in-frame clones alone and is incomplete. Here the sample spans approximately 59,000 clones, about 81% being singletons. Source material: peripheral blood. The receptors here all came from an older man with acute or convalescent COVID-19.

The chain links TRBV4-1 to TRBJ2-5; D unclear. The CDR3 totals 13 residues. V lost 1 base and J 2 bases, leaving 5 bases between the germline ends. In germline, CDR1 is MGHRA, CDR2 YSYEKL. The CDR3 region is CASSQGQQETQYF. CDR3 nucleotide sequence: TGCGCCAGCAGCCAAGGGCAGCAAGAGACCCAGTACTTC.

The CDR3 DNA is TGTGCCAGCAGTGAAGGGGACAGGACAACTAATGAAAAACTGTTTTTT. Protein: CASSEGDRTTNEKLFF. The chain recombines TRBV25-1 with TRBJ1-4; 8 bases fit TRBD1. The germline CDR1 and CDR2 sequences are MGHDK and SYGVNS. Losses at the gene ends were 2 bases for V and 0 bases for J; bases not matched to a gene: 2. This CDR3 is built from 16 residues. The variable domain in full, completed from reference TRBV25-1 and TRBJ1-4, reads EADIYQTPRYLVIGTGKKITLECSQTMGHDKMYWYQQDPGMELHLIHYSYGVNSTEKGDLSSESTVSRIRTEHFPLTLESARPSHTSQYLCASSEGDRTTNEKLFFGSGTQLSVL.

The V call is TRBV2, the J call TRBJ2-2; D is possibly TRBD2 (6 bases). CDR3 size: 14 residues. In germline, CDR1 is SNHLY, CDR2 FYNNEI. Trimming pared 5 bases from V and 4 bases from J, leaving 11 bases between. The CDR3 coding sequence is TGTGCCAGCAGTTCCCTGGGGGGCACCGGGGAGCTGTTTTTT. Protein sequence: CASSSLGGTGELFF.

This chain links TRBV6-5 with TRBJ2-3; 9 nucleotides agree with TRBD1. The germline V gene has CDR1 MNHEY and CDR2 SVGAGI. The junction had 6 bases not matched to a gene; V was cut back by 4 bases and J by 1 base. This CDR3 has 16 amino acids. This chain's CDR3 is CASSSPRTGGTDTQYF. CDR3 nucleotide sequence: TGTGCCAGCAGTTCACCAAGGACAGGGGGCACAGATACGCAGTATTTT.

A single count supports this clone. V usage is TRBV7-3 and J usage is TRBJ1-6; tentative D call: TRBD1 (6 bases). The length of the CDR3 is 14 residues. CDR1 and CDR2 (germline): SGHTA, FQGTGA. V lost 5 bases to trimming and J lost 9 bases, with 14 bases between them. The CDR3 DNA reads as TGTGCCAGCAGCGAGGGGCAGGGGACTTCACCCCTCCACTTT. Translated, it gives CASSEGQGTSPLHF. Filled out from reference TRBV7-3 and TRBJ1-6, the complete variable domain reads GAGVSQTPSNKVTEKGKYVELRCDPISGHTALYWYRQSLGQGPEFLIYFQGTGAADDSGLPNDRFFAVRPEGSVSTLKIQRTERGDSAVYLCASSEGQGTSPLHFGNGTRLTVT.

The chain joins TRBV5-6 to TRBJ2-3; D not resolved. The CDR3 contains 14 residues. Germline V gene sequence: CDR1 SGHDT, CDR2 YYEEEE. Deletions cut 0 bases from V and 5 bases from J, with 10 bases between. CDR3 residues: CASSLAVGLDTQYF. In DNA, the CDR3 is TGTGCCAGCAGCTTGGCGGTGGGCCTAGATACGCAGTATTTT.

This chain uses TRBV7-2 with TRBJ2-3, with 9 bases that match TRBD2. After removal of 5 bases from V and 4 bases from J, the junction contained 13 bases not matched to a gene. Germline lookup yields CDR1 SGHTA and CDR2 FQGNSA. The CDR3 contains 17 residues. CDR3 DNA sequence: TGTGCCAGCAGCCCCCCTCCCGGGACTAGCTTCCCAGATACGCAGTATTTT. Its translation is CASSPPPGTSFPDTQYF.

The J gene is TRBJ1-5, the V gene TRBV6-1, with D unresolved. The CDR3 contains 19 residues. V was shortened by 2 bases and J by 0 bases, with 20 bases between the two germline ends. Germline loops: CDR1 MNHNS, CDR2 SASEGT. The CDR3 DNA reads as TGTGCCAGCAGTGAAATACTGTCGCAGCGTTATTATAGCAATCAGCCCCAGCATTTT. Its protein is CASSEILSQRYYSNQPQHF.

This clone was detected a few times. The chain is built from TRBV19 and TRBJ2-2; TRBD2 agrees at 7 bases. This CDR3 region has 17 residues. Germline V gene sequence: CDR1 LNHDA, CDR2 SQIVND (reference sequence). V shed 3 bases, J shed 1 base, and the junction held 8 bases outside the gene matches. Here the CDR3 reads CASSILPSGMNTGELFF. The CDR3 DNA reads TGTGCCAGTAGTATTCTACCGAGCGGGATGAACACCGGGGAGCTGTTTTTT.

The V and J genes are TRBV20-1 and TRBJ2-2, with D hard to call. Germline V gene lookup returns CDR1 DFQATT and CDR2 SNEGSKA (reference sequence). There are 12 residues in the CDR3. V lost 3 bases and J 8 bases, leaving 10 bases between the germline ends. Here the CDR3 reads CSASQRSGELFF. DNA for the CDR3: TGCAGTGCTAGTCAGCGTAGTGGGGAGCTGTTTTTT.

The V call is TRBV7-9, the J call TRBJ2-3; D may be TRBD2 (6 bases). V was clipped by 5 bases and J by 0 bases, with 12 bases between them. Germline V gives CDR1 SEHNR, CDR2 FQNEAQ (reference sequence). The CDR3 runs 15 residues. The CDR3 DNA reads as TGTGCCAGCAGCCCGGGACTCGCTAGCACAGATACGCAGTATTTT. This codes for CASSPGLASTDTQYF.

This chain joins TRBV9 and TRBJ2-1; 11 positions match TRBD2. The CDR3 has 13 amino acids. Germline CDR1 SGDLS, CDR2 YYNGEE. V lost 0 bases to trimming and J lost 11 bases; unmatched junction nucleotides: 1. CDR3 sequence: CASSVGLAGQQFF. DNA for the CDR3: TGTGCCAGCAGCGTAGGACTAGCGGGACAGCAGTTCTTC. Filled out from reference TRBV9 and TRBJ2-1, the complete variable domain reads DSGVTQTPKHLITATGQRVTLRCSPRSGDLSVYWYQQSLDQGLQFLIQYYNGEERAKGNILERFSAQQFPDLHSELNLSSLELGDSALYFCASSVGLAGQQFFGPGTRLTVL.

CDR3 protein: CASSRIRAGGVETQYF. The CDR3 DNA reads as TGTGCCAGTAGTAGGATTCGAGCGGGGGGTGTCGAGACCCAGTACTTC. This chain uses TRBV19 with TRBJ2-5; 9 bases align to TRBD2. There are 16 residues in the CDR3. V lost 4 bases to trimming and J lost 5 bases; unmatched junction nucleotides: 11. Germline values: CDR1 LNHDA, CDR2 SQIVND (reference sequence).

The chain couples TRBV7-9 to TRBJ2-7; D unclear. Trimming took off 5 bases at V and 5 bases at J, with 13 bases between the two ends. This CDR3 region has 13 residues. The V gene's germline CDR1 is SEHNR and CDR2 FQNEAQ (reference sequence). CDR3 in amino acids: CASSPRVFDEQYF. CDR3 nucleotide sequence: TGTGCCAGCAGCCCACGGGTTTTCGACGAGCAGTACTTC.

The CDR3 DNA reads as TGTGCCAGCAGCCCAACAGGGGACACTGAAGCTTTCTTT. Translating it yields CASSPTGDTEAFF. The rearrangement uses TRBV5-5 and TRBJ1-1, with 7 bases aligning to TRBD1. The CDR3 length is 13 residues. Per germline, CDR1 SGHKS and CDR2 YYEKEE (reference sequence). Trimming cost V 4 bases and J 3 bases; bases outside gene matches: 3. The variable domain in full, completed from reference TRBV5-5 and TRBJ1-1, reads DAGVTQSPTHLIKTRGQQVTLRCSPISGHKSVSWYQQVLGQGPQFIFQYYEKEERGRGNFPDRFSARQFPNYSSELNVNALLLGDSALYLCASSPTGDTEAFFGQGTRLTVV.

This clone came up once. The gene calls are TRBV4-1 and TRBJ2-2; tentatively, D is TRBD2 (5 bases). V was clipped by 1 base and J by 3 bases, with 12 bases between them. CDR1 MGHRA and CDR2 YSYEKL come from the germline V gene. CDR3 size: 16 residues. The CDR3 loop is CASSQGGYGDTGELFF. The CDR3 region has the DNA TGCGCCAGCAGCCAAGGAGGGTATGGAGACACCGGGGAGCTGTTTTTT.

J is TRBJ2-3 and V is TRBV5-1; 12 bases agree with TRBD2. CDR1 and CDR2 from the germline V gene are SGHRS and YFSETQ. This CDR3 has 15 residues. V gave up 4 bases and J gave up 2 bases; unmatched junction bases: 2. Written as DNA, the CDR3 is TGCGCCAGCAGCCGACTAGCGGGGGCCACAGATACGCAGTATTTT. Encoded protein: CASSRLAGATDTQYF. Based on the CDR3 plus reference TRBV5-1 and TRBJ2-3, the full variable domain is KAGVTQTPRYLIKTRGQQVTLSCSPISGHRSVSWYQQTPGQGLQFLFEYFSETQRNKGNFPGRFSGRQFSNSRSEMNVSTLELGDSALYLCASSRLAGATDTQYFGPGTRLTVL.

This clone has a handful of counts. This chain connects TRBV7-9 to TRBJ1-5; 7 bases fit TRBD1. With 5 bases clipped from V and 5 bases from J, the junction kept 6 bases outside the gene matches. This CDR3 is built from 14 residues. Germline CDR1 and CDR2: SEHNR and FQNEAQ (reference sequence). The CDR3 sequence: CASSPGQRHQPQHF. The DNA for the CDR3 is TGTGCCAGCAGCCCGGGACAGCGTCATCAGCCCCAGCATTTT.

Details on this clone: Its ends do not fully match the called genes, so a read error is possible. V usage is TRBV5-5 and J usage is TRBJ2-7; 10 bases line up with TRBD2. The length of the CDR3 is 15 residues. CDR1 is SGHKS, CDR2 YYEKEE, per germline (reference sequence). The CDR3, as DNA: TGTGCCAGCAGCTTGGTTAGCGGGGGGCCTACGCGGGCGAACTTC. Translating it yields CASSLVSGGPTRANF.

This sequence joins TRBV2 and TRBJ1-1, with 7 bases fitting TRBD1. The germline gives CDR1 SNHLY, CDR2 FYNNEI. CDR3 length: 14 amino acids. V lost 7 bases to trimming and J lost 0 bases; unmatched junction nucleotides: 5. In DNA, the CDR3 is TGTGCCAGCACCCGACAGGGATTGAACACTGAAGCTTTCTTT. Translated: CASTRQGLNTEAFF.

The rearrangement joins TRBV30 to TRBJ1-2; tentative D call: TRBD1 (6 bases). The V end lost 4 bases, the J end lost 0 bases, and 9 bases lay between the germline ends. In germline, CDR1 is GTSNPN, CDR2 SVGIG (reference sequence). The CDR3 is made up of 13 amino acids. This CDR3 reads CAWTGDTNYGYTF. CDR3 sequence (DNA): TGTGCCTGGACAGGGGACACTAACTATGGCTACACCTTC.